This record looks at one T cell receptor (beta chain) sequence and its context. Its antigen is still unknown. This sample is drawn from a study of cytomegalovirus exposure and HLA in healthy donors. Study-wide findings and caveats: An analysis done earlier found most TCR beta V segments productive about 90% or about 30% of the time. With later analysis, a missense DCLRE1C variant became linked to TCR beta V- and J-gene trimming. Follow-up analysis found HLA locus-dependent TCR association rates, highest for DRB1 and lowest for HLA-C.

PCR amplification relied on 60 Vbeta primers (plus 13 Jbeta primers). Per the original data handling: There were tens of millions of unique TCR beta chains by a later count, and around 10 million of them were shared. Repertoires were generated with immunoSEQ multiplex PCR, while TCRdb's copy carries only in-frame clones and drops some. Clone size and V and J calls were adopted from that table, with D and trimming inferred from the DNA. Of 150,000 to 200,000 clones listed, around three quarters are singletons. CDR3 length: 17 residues. The chain carries TRBV21-1 and TRBJ2-7; the D call TRBD2 from the table was never checked on the DNA. TRBV21-1 is a pseudogene. The sequence was collected from a man aged 30 to 45 in good health and CMV-seronegative. The sample consisted of PBMCs. The CDR3 region is CASSNTSGRLSKYEQYF. The CDR3 DNA reads TGTGCCAGCAGCAATACTAGCGGGAGGTTGTCTAAGTACGAGCAGTACTTC.